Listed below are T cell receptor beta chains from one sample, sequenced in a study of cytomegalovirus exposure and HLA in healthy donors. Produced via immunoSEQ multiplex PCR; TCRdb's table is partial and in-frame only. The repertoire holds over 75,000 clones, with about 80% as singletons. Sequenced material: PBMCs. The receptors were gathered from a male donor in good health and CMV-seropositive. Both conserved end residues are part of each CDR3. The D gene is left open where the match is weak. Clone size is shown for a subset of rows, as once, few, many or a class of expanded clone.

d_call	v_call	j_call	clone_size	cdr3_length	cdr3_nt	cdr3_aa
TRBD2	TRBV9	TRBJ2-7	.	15	TGTGCCAGCAGCCCCCGAGCGGGGAGCTCCTACGAGCAGTACTTC	CASSPRAGSSYEQYF
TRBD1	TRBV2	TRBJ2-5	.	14	TGTGCCAGCAGGAGGGACAGGTGGGAAGAGACCCAGTACTTC	CASRRDRWEETQYF
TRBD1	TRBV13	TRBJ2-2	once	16	TGTGCCAGCAGCTCCTGGACAGGGAAGAACACCGGGGAGCTGTTTTTT	CASSSWTGKNTGELFF
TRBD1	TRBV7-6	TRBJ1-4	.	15	TGTGCCAGCAGCCCCTTAGGGACAGGGTGGGAAAAACTGTTTTTT	CASSPLGTGWEKLFF
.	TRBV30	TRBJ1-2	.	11	TGTGCCTTGGGGGCGAACTATGGCTACACCTTC	CALGANYGYTF
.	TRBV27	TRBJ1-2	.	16	TGTGCCAGCAGTTTACGGGCGGGACGGCGACACTATGGCTACACCTTC	CASSLRAGRRHYGYTF
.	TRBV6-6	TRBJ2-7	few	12	TGTGCCAGCAGTCAAGACTACTACGAGCAGTACTTC	CASSQDYYEQYF
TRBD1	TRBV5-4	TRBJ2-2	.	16	TGTGCCAGCAGGGCTAGCCGGGACAGAGGCACCGGGGAGCTGTTTTTT	CASRASRDRGTGELFF
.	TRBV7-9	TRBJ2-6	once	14	TGTGCCAGCAGCCTTCCTTCTGGGGCCAACGTCCTGACTTTC	CASSLPSGANVLTF
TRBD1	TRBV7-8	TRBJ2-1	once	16	TGTGCCAGCAGCTTACGGGGACAGGGTGCTGGCAATGAGCAGTTCTTC	CASSLRGQGAGNEQFF
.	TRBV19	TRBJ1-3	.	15	TGTGCCAGTAGTATTCAAGGAGGGAGGAGAAACACCATATATTTT	CASSIQGGRRNTIYF
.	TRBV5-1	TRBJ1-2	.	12	TGCGCCAGCAGCTTGTCCAGGGAAGGCTACACCTTC	CASSLSREGYTF
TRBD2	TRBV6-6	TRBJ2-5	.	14	TGTGCCAGTCTTGCTAGCGGGGGCTCGGAGACCCAGTACTTC	CASLASGGSETQYF
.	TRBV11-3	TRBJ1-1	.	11	TGTGCCAGCAGCTTAGGAGTTGAAGCTTTCTTT	CASSLGVEAFF
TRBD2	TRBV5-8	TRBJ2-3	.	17	TGTGCCAGCCCATTGGGGACTAGCGTCTTCCGCACAGATACGCAGTATTTT	CASPLGTSVFRTDTQYF
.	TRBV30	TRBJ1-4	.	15	TGTGCCTGGAGCGAGGGACATCGGGTAGGGGAAAAACTGCTTTTT	CAWSEGHRVGEKLLF
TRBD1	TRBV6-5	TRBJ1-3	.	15	TGTGCCAGCAGTTACGGACAGGGGACTGGAAACACCATATATTTT	CASSYGQGTGNTIYF
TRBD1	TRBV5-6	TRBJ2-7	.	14	TGTGCCAGCAGCCTTGGACAGGGCTATTACGAGCAGTACTTC	CASSLGQGYYEQYF
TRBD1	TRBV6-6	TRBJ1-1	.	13	TGTGCCAGCAGTTTCGGACAGGGAACTGAAGCTTTCTTT	CASSFGQGTEAFF
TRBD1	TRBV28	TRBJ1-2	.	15	TGTGCCAGCAGTCCCCGGACAGGGAGGTCCTATGGCTACACCTTC	CASSPRTGRSYGYTF
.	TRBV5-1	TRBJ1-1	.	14	TGCGCCAGCAACCCCCCGTCCTCGGGCACTGAAGCTTTCTTT	CASNPPSSGTEAFF
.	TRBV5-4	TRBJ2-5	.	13	TGTGCCAGCAGCCCCGACAGACAAGAGACCCAGTACTTC	CASSPDRQETQYF
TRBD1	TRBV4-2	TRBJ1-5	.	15	TGTGCCAGCAGCCAAGATCAGGGGGTAAATCAGCCCCAGCATTTT	CASSQDQGVNQPQHF
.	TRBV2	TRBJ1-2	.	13	TGTGCCAGCAGTGGACAAGCCAAAGGTGGCTACACCTTC	CASSGQAKGGYTF
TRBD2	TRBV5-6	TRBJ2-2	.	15	TGTGCCAGCAGGTCCGGGACTAGAGTTACCGGGGAGCTGTTTTTT	CASRSGTRVTGELFF
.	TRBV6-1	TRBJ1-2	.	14	TGTGCCAGCAGGGTGCACAGTACGGACTATGGCTACACCTTC	CASRVHSTDYGYTF
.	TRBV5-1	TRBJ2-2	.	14	TGCGCCAGCAGCCGGGGTCAGAACACCGGGGAGCTGTTTTTT	CASSRGQNTGELFF
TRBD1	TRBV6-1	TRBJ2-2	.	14	TGTGCCATCCGACAGGGGGCAGGAACCGGGGAGCTGTTTTTT	CAIRQGAGTGELFF
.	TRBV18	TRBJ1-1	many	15	TGTGCCAGCTCACCGTCGACAGGTGGAAACACTGAAGCTTTCTTT	CASSPSTGGNTEAFF
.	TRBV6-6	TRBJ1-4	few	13	TGTGCCAGCAGTTACGGACAGAATGAAAAACTGTTTTTT	CASSYGQNEKLFF
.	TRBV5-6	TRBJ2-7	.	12	TGTGCCAGCAGCCGACAGTACCCGGAGCAGTACTTC	CASSRQYPEQYF
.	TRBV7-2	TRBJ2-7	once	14	TGTGCCAGCAGCTCCCTTCCGGACAGCTACGAGCAGTACTTC	CASSSLPDSYEQYF
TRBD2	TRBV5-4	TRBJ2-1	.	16	TGTGCCAGCAGCTTGAATCGGGGGGGCTATTACAATGAGCAGTTCTTC	CASSLNRGGYYNEQFF
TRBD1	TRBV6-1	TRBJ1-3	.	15	TGTGCCAGCAGTGTGACAGGGGTAGCTGGAAACACCATATATTTT	CASSVTGVAGNTIYF
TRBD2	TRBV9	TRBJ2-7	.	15	TGTGCCAGCAGCCGACTAGACGGGGGGACCTACGAGCAGTACTTC	CASSRLDGGTYEQYF
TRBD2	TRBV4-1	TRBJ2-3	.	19	TGCGCCAGCAGCCAAGTTTCAGGACTAGCTAACCGAGGCACAGATACGCAGTATTTT	CASSQVSGLANRGTDTQYF
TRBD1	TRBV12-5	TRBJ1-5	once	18	TGTGCTAGTGGTTTACTACAGGGGGCCCTTATCGGCAATCAGCCCCAGCATTTT	CASGLLQGALIGNQPQHF
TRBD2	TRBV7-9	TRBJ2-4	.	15	TGTGCCAGCAGCTGGCGCGGGGGAGCCAAAAACATTCAGTACTTC	CASSWRGGAKNIQYF
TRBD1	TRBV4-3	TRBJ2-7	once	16	TGCGCCAGCAGCCAAGTAGTTGGGACAGGGGTTAACGAGCAGTACTTC	CASSQVVGTGVNEQYF
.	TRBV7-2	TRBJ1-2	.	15	TGTGCCAGCAGCCCTAGCCCGGTAACCATCTATGGCTACACCTTC	CASSPSPVTIYGYTF
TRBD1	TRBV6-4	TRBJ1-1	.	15	TGTGCCAGCAGTCAGACAGGGGGCGCGGGCACTGAAGCTTTCTTT	CASSQTGGAGTEAFF
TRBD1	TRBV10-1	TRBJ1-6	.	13	TGCGCCAGCACGGACAGGGCCGATTCACCCCTCCACTTT	CASTDRADSPLHF
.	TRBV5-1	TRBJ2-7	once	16	TGCGCCAGCAGCCTGTCGATTTCGGGGTGGGACTACGAGCAGTACTTC	CASSLSISGWDYEQYF
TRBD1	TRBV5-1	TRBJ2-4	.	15	TGCGCCAGCAGATCGGGACAGCTAGCCAAAAACATTCAGTACTTC	CASRSGQLAKNIQYF
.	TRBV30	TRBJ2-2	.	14	TGTGCCTGGGCGGGGCAGCTTAACACCGGGGAGCTGTTTTTT	CAWAGQLNTGELFF
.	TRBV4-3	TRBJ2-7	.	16	TGCGCCAGCAGCCAAGATGCGGCTAGCCGATTCCACGAGCAGTACTTC	CASSQDAASRFHEQYF
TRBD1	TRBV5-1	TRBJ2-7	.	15	TGCGCCAGCAGCAATTCCGGGACAGGGCACTACGAGCAGTACTTC	CASSNSGTGHYEQYF
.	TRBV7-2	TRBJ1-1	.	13	TGTGCCAGCAACTTAGCCACTAACACTGAAGCTTTCTTT	CASNLATNTEAFF
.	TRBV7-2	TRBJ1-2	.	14	TGTGCCAGCAGCCTGGGGGGGGGTGGCTATGGCTACACCTTC	CASSLGGGGYGYTF
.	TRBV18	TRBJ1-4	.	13	TGTGCCAGCTCACCCGGGAGAGGTGAAAAACTGTTTTTT	CASSPGRGEKLFF